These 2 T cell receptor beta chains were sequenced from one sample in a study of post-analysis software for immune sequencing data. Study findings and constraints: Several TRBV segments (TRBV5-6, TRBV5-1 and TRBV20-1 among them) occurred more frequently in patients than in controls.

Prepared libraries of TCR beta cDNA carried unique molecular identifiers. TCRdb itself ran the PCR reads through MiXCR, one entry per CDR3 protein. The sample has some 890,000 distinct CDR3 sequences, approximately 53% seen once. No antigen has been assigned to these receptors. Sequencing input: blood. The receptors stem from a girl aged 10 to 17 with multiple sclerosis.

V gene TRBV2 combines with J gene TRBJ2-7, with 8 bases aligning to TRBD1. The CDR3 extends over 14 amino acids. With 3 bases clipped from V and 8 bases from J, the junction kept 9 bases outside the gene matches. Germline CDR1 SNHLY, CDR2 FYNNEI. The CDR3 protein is CASSELGQAFKQYF. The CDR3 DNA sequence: TGTGCCAGCAGTGAGTTGGGACAGGCCTTTAAGCAGTACTTC.

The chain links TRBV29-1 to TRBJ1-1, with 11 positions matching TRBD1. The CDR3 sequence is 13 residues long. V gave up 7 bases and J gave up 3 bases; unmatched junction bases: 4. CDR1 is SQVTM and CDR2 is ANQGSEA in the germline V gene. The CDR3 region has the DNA TGCAGCGCCGGACAGGGGGCACACACTGAAGCTTTCTTT. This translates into CSAGQGAHTEAFF.